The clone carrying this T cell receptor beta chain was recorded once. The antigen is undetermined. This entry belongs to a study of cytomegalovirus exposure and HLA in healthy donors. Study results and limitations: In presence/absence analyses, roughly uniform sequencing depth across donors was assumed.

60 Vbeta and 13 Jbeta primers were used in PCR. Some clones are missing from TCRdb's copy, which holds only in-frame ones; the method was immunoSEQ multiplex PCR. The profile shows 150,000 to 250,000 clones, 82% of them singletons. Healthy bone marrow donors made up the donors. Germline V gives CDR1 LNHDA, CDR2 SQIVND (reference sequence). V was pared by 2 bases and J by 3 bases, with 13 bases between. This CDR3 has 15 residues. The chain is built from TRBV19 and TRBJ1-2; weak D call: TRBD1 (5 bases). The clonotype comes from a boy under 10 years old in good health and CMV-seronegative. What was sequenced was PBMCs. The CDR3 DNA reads TGTGCCAGTAGTATATTAACAGGAATCCACTATGGCTACACCTTC. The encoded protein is CASSILTGIHYGYTF.